What follows is one TCR beta chain and its context. It has no known antigen specificity. No clone much larger than this one lies a single base away; base qualities are absent. To separate naive from memory CD4+ T cells, cryopreserved PBMCs first underwent CD4 enrichment and then EasySep naive CD4+ T cell enrichment. Ficoll-Paque PLUS gradient centrifugation was used to isolate PBMCs from leukapheresis product or whole blood. The PBMCs went either fresh into the expansion assay or into cryopreservation at -140 degrees C. The QIAamp Micro DNA Kit was used to extract genomic DNA from the CD4+ T cells. The entry originates in a study of CD4 T cells in relation to SARS-CoV-2 and coronaviruses (dated by TCRdb to the early 2020s). Notes on the research overall: Across all 12 patients in the full convalescent cohort, ages ranged from roughly 21 to 75 years, with a median of 38. At the level of individual TCR clonotypes, the study measured memory CD4+ T cell crossreactivity between SARS-CoV-2 spike protein and common cold coronavirus spike proteins. The Adaptive Biotechnologies TCR-sequencing kit was used to sequence samples from a few pre-COVID donors and the naive versus memory experiments, while other data came from Illumina-based sequencing. Using patient-derived lymphoblastoid cell lines, the shared crossreactive spike epitopes were mapped to their HLA restriction. A different TCR-beta assay, based on Illumina, was used to sequence expansion assays from other donors in the study. Of the roughly 12 convalescent patients, 8 were male and 4 were female, and two of the subjects were Hispanic. On the study overall, not on this receptor specifically: Small numbers of patients and of tested TCRs were a limitation of the study. Since the crossreactivity analysis centred on spike protein, crossreactivity against other viral proteins was not assessed. Memory CD4+ clonotypes crossrecognizing SARS-CoV-2 and at least one common cold coronavirus spike were found in around 59% of donors. Pre-pandemic and post-infection samples were not both contributed by any donor, so tracing of the source of pre-existing responses was limited. Naive versus memory sequencing indicated the assay detects memory recall responses rather than primary responses primed during culture. Compared with monoreactive clones, crossreactive clones had significantly weaker SARS-CoV-2-driven expansion, a result consistent with antigenic imprinting.

CDR1 and CDR2 are drawn from the germline V gene: SGHAT, FQNNGV. The V end gives up 2 bases and the J end 8 bases, leaving 11 bases in the junction not matched to a gene. Inclusive of the bounding cysteine and phenylalanine, the CDR3 is 17 residues long. Only the CDR3 DNA is retained, 51 bases long and in frame from the first base. DNA from uncultured naive and memory CD4+ T cells underwent immunoSEQ TCR-beta sequencing at deep resolution. The source study handled its data this way. During preprocessing, nonproductive sequences were removed, as were CDR3s that did not start with C, did not end with F or W, or were shorter than 7 amino acids. Cultured and uncultured naive and memory CD4+ repertoires were searched for previously identified spike- and CEF-reactive CDR3s. Pairwise Levenshtein distance, computed with the stringdist R package after three terminal residues were trimmed from each end, was used as the measure of CDR3 homology. In TCRdb, the immuneACCESS table is reduced to in-frame sequences with V and J assigned. These tables do not hold every clone; where another copy was compared, an unresolved V gene accounts for under half, and the others remain unexplained. D and trimming come from the DNA, and the V and J calls and clone size come from that table. The sample yields 9,000 to 13,000 clones; around 87% were counted once. Approximately 2% of the sample rests with the top ten.

The chain was built from TRBV11-2 and TRBJ2-1, with 11 bases in between that match TRBD2. The clonotype was recovered from an adult with COVID-19. Source material: naive CD4+ T cells from PBMCs. The cell subset or site tag for this specimen amounts to: naive CD4+ T cells isolated by negative enrichment. This receptor carries the CDR3 CASSLFSSGGPTDEQFF. The nucleotide sequence is given as TGTGCCAGCAGCTTATTTTCTAGCGGGGGGCCCACAGATGAGCAGTTCTTC.